The T cell receptor (beta chain) under discussion was sequenced for a study of control samples from healthy donors and cancer patients. Trimming removed 5 bases from V and 5 bases from J, with 12 bases in between. This CDR3 comprises 13 residues. The germline V gene has CDR1 MNHEY and CDR2 SVGAGI. This table comes from immunoSEQ multiplex PCR, and its TCRdb copy is limited to in-frame clones, with some not included. The top ten hold about 1.4% of the sample, which has 150,000 to 200,000 clones, 85% to 95% seen once. Sequencing was carried out using blood. The sequence derives from a man in his thirties or forties in good health. This chain links TRBV6-5 with TRBJ2-5, with D hard to call. For the CDR3, the DNA is TGTGCCAGCAGTACCGGGCTAGTGGAGACCCAGTACTTC. This encodes CASSTGLVETQYF.